The 8 T cell receptor beta chains given below trace back to one sample, sequenced in a study of radiotherapy plus CTLA-4 blockade in lung cancer. TCRdb keeps only in-frame clones here, not all; method: immunoSEQ multiplex PCR. The sample has around 99,000 clones; just over 85% are singletons. The sequenced sample was peripheral blood, obtained from a patient treated with radiotherapy plus ipilimumab. The receptors originated from a human donor with non-small cell lung cancer that progressed on radiotherapy plus ipilimumab.

This clone appeared a few times. The genes are TRBV19 and TRBJ1-1; maybe TRBD1 (6 bases). The CDR3 spans 17 residues. Germline V CDR1 and CDR2: LNHDA, SQIVND (reference sequence). Between the trimmed V and J ends, which lost 4 bases and 4 bases, there was a span of 22 bases. In DNA, the CDR3 is TGTGCCAGTAGTAAAGGGGGAGGCGGGACCGGGGGCACTGAAGCTTTCTTT. Its translation: CASSKGGGGTGGTEAFF.

The rearrangement joins TRBV6-9 to TRBJ2-5; 11 bases agree with TRBD2. This CDR3 is 15 amino acids long. J gave up 4 bases and V 5 bases, and 6 bases lay outside the gene matches. Germline assignment: CDR1 MNHGY and CDR2 SVAAGI. CDR3 coding DNA: TGTGCCAGCAGTGCTATAGCGGGAGGGCCAGAGACCCAGTACTTC. It specifies CASSAIAGGPETQYF.

The genes are TRBV6-6 and TRBJ2-7; 7 bases fit TRBD2. Germline CDR1 reads MNHNY; CDR2 reads SVGAGI (reference sequence). The J segment lost 2 bases and the V segment lost 7 bases, leaving 11 bases of the junction unmatched. This CDR3 spans 15 amino acids. The CDR3 region has the DNA TGTGCCAGCACCCTAGAGGCGGGAGCCCCCTACGAGCAGTACTTC. Translation gives CASTLEAGAPYEQYF.

The V gene is TRBV18, the J gene TRBJ1-2; the D gene is possibly TRBD1 (6 bases). This CDR3 spans 17 amino acids. V lost 1 base and J 6 bases, leaving 21 bases between the germline ends. The germline V gene encodes CDR1 KGHSH and CDR2 LQKENI. As DNA, the CDR3 is TGTGCCAGCTCACCACTTTCTTCTCGGGGGGGCGCTGATGGCTACACCTTC. Its translation: CASSPLSSRGGADGYTF.

The rearrangement uses TRBV4-2 and TRBJ2-7, with D perhaps TRBD1 (5 bases). Germline assignment: CDR1 LGHNA and CDR2 YNFKEQ. The CDR3 has 15 residues. The V and J ends lost 4 bases and 4 bases respectively, with 17 bases between them. The CDR3 protein is CASSRSGPREYEQYF. CDR3 DNA sequence: TGTGCCAGCAGCCGATCCGGGCCCAGGGAATACGAGCAGTACTTC.

This sequence joins TRBV2 and TRBJ2-5; D might be TRBD2 (6 bases). The germline CDR1 and CDR2 sequences are SNHLY and FYNNEI. The CDR3 extends over 16 amino acids. Trimming took 5 bases from V and 2 from J, leaving 18 bases between them. The DNA of the CDR3 is TGTGCCAGCAGTTCTCAGCGGCTGGCGGGGCAAGAGACCCAGTACTTC. This sequence encodes CASSSQRLAGQETQYF.

The chain uses TRBV5-1 and TRBJ2-1; D possibly corresponds to TRBD2 (6 bases). V lost 2 bases to trimming and J lost 0 bases, with 12 bases between them. Germline lookup yields CDR1 SGHRS and CDR2 YFSETQ. The CDR3 is 16 amino acids. The chain's CDR3 is CASSLGGGSSYNEQFF. CDR3 DNA sequence: TGCGCCAGCAGCTTAGGTGGAGGGAGCTCCTACAATGAGCAGTTCTTC.

A single count supports this clone. The junction does not match germline at one end; this may be a read error. V is TRBV27 and J is TRBJ2-7; 7 bases align to TRBD1. The germline V gene encodes CDR1 MNHEY and CDR2 SMNVEV (reference sequence). This CDR3 region has 13 residues. The CDR3 here is CAGSPTGVYEQYF. DNA of the CDR3: TGTGCCGGCAGCCCAACAGGGGTTTACGAGCAGTACTTC.